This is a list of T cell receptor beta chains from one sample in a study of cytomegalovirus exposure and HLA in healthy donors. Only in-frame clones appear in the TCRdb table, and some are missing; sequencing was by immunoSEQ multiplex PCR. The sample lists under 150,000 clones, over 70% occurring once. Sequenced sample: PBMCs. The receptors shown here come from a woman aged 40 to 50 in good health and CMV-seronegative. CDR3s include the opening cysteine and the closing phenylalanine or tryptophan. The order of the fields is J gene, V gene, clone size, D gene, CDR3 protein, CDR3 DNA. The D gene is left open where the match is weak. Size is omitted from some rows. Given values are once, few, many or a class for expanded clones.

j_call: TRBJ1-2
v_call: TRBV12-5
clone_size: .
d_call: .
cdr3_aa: CASGLVGREGGYTF
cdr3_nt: TGTGCTAGTGGTTTGGTAGGCAGGGAGGGTGGCTACACCTTC

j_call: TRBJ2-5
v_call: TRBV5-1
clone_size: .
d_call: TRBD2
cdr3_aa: CASSMPAGGVETQYF
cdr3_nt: TGCGCCAGCAGCATGCCTGCCGGGGGGGTGGAGACCCAGTACTTC

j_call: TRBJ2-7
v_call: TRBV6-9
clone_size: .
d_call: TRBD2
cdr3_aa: CASSYSRGVARGEQYF
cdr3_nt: TGTGCCAGCAGTTATTCGCGGGGGGTCGCTCGCGGGGAGCAGTACTTC

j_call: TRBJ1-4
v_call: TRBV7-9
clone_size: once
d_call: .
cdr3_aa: CASSLATGTNEKLFF
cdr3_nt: TGTGCCAGCAGCTTAGCAACGGGTACTAATGAAAAACTGTTTTTT

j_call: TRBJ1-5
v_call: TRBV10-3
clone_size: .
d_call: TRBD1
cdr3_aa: CAISEGQGSGNQPQHF
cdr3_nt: TGTGCCATCAGTGAGGGACAGGGGTCGGGCAATCAGCCCCAGCATTTT

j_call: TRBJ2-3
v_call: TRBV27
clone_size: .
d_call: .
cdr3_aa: CASSFGSGLTDTQYF
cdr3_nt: TGTGCCAGCAGTTTCGGGTCAGGACTCACAGATACGCAGTATTTT

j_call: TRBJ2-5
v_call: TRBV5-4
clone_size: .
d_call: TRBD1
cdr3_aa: CASSSQTGEIPETQYF
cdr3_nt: TGTGCCAGCAGCAGTCAGACAGGGGAGATCCCAGAGACCCAGTACTTC

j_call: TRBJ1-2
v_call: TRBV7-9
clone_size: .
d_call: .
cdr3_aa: CASSLALAANGYTF
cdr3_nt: TGTGCCAGCAGCTTAGCGCTAGCGGCGAATGGCTACACCTTC

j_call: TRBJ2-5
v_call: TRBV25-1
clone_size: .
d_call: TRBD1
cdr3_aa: CASSYGQGGPETQYF
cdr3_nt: TGTGCCAGCAGTTACGGACAGGGAGGACCGGAGACCCAGTACTTC

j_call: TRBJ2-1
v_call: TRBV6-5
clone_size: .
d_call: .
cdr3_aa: CASSYSQGLPYNEQFF
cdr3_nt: TGTGCCAGCAGTTACTCCCAGGGGCTGCCGTACAATGAGCAGTTCTTC

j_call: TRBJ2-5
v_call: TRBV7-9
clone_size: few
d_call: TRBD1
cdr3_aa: CASSLRTGLETQYF
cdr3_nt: TGTGCCAGCAGCTTAAGGACAGGTCTGGAGACCCAGTACTTC

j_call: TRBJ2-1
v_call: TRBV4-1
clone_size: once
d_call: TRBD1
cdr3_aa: CASSPGGNYNEQFF
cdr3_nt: TGCGCCAGCAGCCCAGGGGGAAACTACAATGAGCAGTTCTTC

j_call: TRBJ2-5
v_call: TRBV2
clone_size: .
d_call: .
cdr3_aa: CASSVTGPQETQYF
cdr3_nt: TGTGCCAGCAGTGTGACAGGTCCTCAAGAGACCCAGTACTTC

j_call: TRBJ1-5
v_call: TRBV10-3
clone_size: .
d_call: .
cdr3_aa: CAISEYLAQPQHF
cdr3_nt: TGTGCCATCAGTGAGTATTTAGCTCAGCCCCAGCATTTT

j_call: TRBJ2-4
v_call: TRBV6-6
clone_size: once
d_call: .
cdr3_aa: CASSLPTAGSNIQYF
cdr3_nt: TGTGCCAGCAGTCTACCTACGGCAGGTTCAAACATTCAGTACTTC

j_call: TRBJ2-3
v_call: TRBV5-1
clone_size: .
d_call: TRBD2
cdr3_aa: CASSLPPGGGALDTQYF
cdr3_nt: TGCGCCAGCAGCTTGCCCCCCGGCGGGGGGGCATTAGATACGCAGTATTTT

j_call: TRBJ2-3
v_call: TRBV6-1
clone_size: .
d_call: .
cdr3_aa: CASSDGISTDTQYF
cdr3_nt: TGTGCCAGCAGTGATGGCATAAGCACAGATACGCAGTATTTT

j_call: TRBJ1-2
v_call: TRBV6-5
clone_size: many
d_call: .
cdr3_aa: CASSYVSNRGYTF
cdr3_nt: TGTGCCAGCAGTTACGTCTCAAATCGGGGCTACACCTTC

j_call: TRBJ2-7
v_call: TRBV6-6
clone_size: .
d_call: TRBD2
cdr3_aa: CAILWTSGGQYEQYF
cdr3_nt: TGTGCCATCCTGTGGACTAGCGGGGGGCAATACGAGCAGTACTTC

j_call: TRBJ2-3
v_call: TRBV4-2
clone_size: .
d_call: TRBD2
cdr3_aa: CASNRLAGHATDTQYF
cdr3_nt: TGTGCCAGCAATAGACTAGCGGGACACGCCACAGATACGCAGTATTTT

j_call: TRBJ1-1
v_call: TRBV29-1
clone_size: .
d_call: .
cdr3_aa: CSVLTRKGDTEAFF
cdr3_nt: TGCAGCGTTCTGACAAGGAAGGGGGACACTGAAGCTTTCTTT

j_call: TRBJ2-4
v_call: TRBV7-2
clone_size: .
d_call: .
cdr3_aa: CASSPRGAKNIQYF
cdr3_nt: TGTGCCAGCAGCCCCAGGGGAGCCAAAAACATTCAGTACTTC

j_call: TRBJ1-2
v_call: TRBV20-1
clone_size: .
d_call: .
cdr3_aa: CSASILYGYTF
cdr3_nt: TGCAGTGCTAGTATCCTCTATGGCTACACCTTC

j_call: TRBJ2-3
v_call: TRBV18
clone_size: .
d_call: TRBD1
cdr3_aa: CASSGDRVTDTQYF
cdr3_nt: TGTGCCAGCTCTGGGGACAGGGTCACAGATACGCAGTATTTT

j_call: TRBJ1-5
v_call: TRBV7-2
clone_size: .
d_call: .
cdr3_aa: CASSLALGVGNQPQHF
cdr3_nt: TGTGCCAGCAGCTTAGCGCTGGGAGTAGGCAATCAGCCCCAGCATTTT